This TCR beta chain is from a study of identical twins. The CDR3 runs to 17 residues. Germline V gene data show CDR1 as MNHEY and CDR2 as SMNVEV (reference sequence). Comments on this clonotype: An end of the junction does not agree with germline; a read error may underlie this.

A single record per CDR3 protein comes from TCRdb applying MiXCR to the 5' RACE reads. This table holds roughly 1.6 million distinct CDR3 sequences, under 35% found once. The specimen sequenced was cord blood. This chain connects TRBV27 to TRBJ2-4; the match to TRBD2 covers 10 bases. The TCR sequence derives from a newborn girl in good health. Written as DNA, the CDR3 is TGTGCCAGCAGTTTAATTTCAAGCGGGAGGGTAAAAACCATTCAGTACTTC. Amino acid sequence: CASSLISSGRVKTIQYF.